This TCR beta chain was profiled in a study of beta chain features in type 1 diabetes (dated 2018 in TCRdb). A note on the overall study: No differences in mean age, gender distribution, total cell number or subset yield were found between patients and healthy donors. A total of about 110,000,000 sorted cells were examined across all samples, and a strong correlation was observed between cell number per subset and RNA yield. In the study, recently diagnosed type 1 diabetes patients and matched healthy donors were compared on the TCRB repertoires of their sorted circulating CD4+ T cell subsets. Regulatory and stem cell-like memory subsets were isolated from only 8 patients and 8 healthy donors, whereas naive and central memory subsets came from all 30 or so donors.

Each donor gave one peripheral blood draw, averaging about 100 mL, which was collected into heparinised tubes. Naive, central memory, regulatory and stem cell-like memory CD4+ T cells were sorted on a BD FACSAria II using a panel including CD45RO, CCR7, CD25, CD127, CD95 and CD27. All sorted populations exceeded 95% purity. PBMCs were isolated immediately by Lymphoprep density gradient centrifugation and stained directly without culture. So that batch effects would be minimized, each experiment stained and sorted samples in pairs, pairing one healthy donor with one patient. Broad study findings and their caveats: The naive, central memory and regulatory TCRB repertoires appeared to resemble one another more closely among patients than among healthy donors. Sequencing cDNA rather than genomic DNA could over-represent highly expressing activated cells, although activation and CD3 levels did not differ between groups. HLA sub-analyses involved small numbers of individuals, so any influence of HLA type on TCRB rearrangement remained unresolved. At VDJ recombination sites, type 1 diabetes patients had fewer insertions and more deleted nucleotides, which implies abnormalities in thymic rearrangement. In all four CD4+ subsets, TCRB CDR3 length was moderately but significantly shorter in type 1 diabetes patients. PCR may preferentially amplify shorter templates, but because patient and control samples were amplified and corrected together, any resulting skew would affect both groups equally.

As regards this clone: Its antigen is unknown. There are no base qualities to consult, and no much larger clone falls within one base.

The High Capacity cDNA Reverse Transcription Kit was used to reverse transcribe all of the isolated RNA, meaning that expressed TCRB transcripts were what got sequenced. Naive, central memory and regulatory T cell samples underwent deep immunoSEQ sequencing, averaging roughly 3.4 million total reads per sample. Sorted cells were lysed in RLT buffer, and RNA was extracted using DNase-treated RNeasy Micro or Mini kits according to cell number. Each cell subset was processed separately to prevent cross-contamination, with patient and healthy donor samples processed together. Using the immunoSEQ multiplex PCR, TCRB sequences were amplified from cDNA into 87-bp fragments spanning the CDR3 region. Sequencing of the amplicons was done on the Illumina HiSeq platform. The authors' pipeline ran thus. Synthetic template baselines were used to correct PCR bias computationally, reads within Hamming distance 2 were collapsed together, and singletons that could not be merged were discarded. Reads were aligned against IMGT to assign V, D and J genes, CDR3 length and insertions or deletions at six rearrangement sites. Within each subset, clonotype counts were normalized to sorted cell number, after which true diversity and Gini coefficients were computed with the tcR R package. Repertoire sharing was quantified using the overlap coefficient calculated on TCRB nucleotide sequences. As a proxy for the pre-selection repertoire, out-of-frame TCRB sequences from naive cells were analyzed. The table was pulled from immuneACCESS by TCRdb, which kept in-frame rearrangements only. Such tables lose some clones; where checked, under half of the loss comes from unresolved V genes, and the rest has no known cause. The D gene and trimming were derived from the DNA, and the V and J assignments and clone size from that table. The sample profile shows 500,000 to 850,000 clones; roughly an eighth of them were found once. The biggest ten clones account for 0.04% of the sample.

V and J lose 2 bases and 10 bases, and a span of 12 bases separates them. The CDR3 covers 13 residues, taking in both the cysteine and the phenylalanine. Only the CDR3 DNA stays, 39 bases, in frame from base 1. The germline V gene (reference sequence) sets CDR1 to SEHNR and CDR2 to FQNEAQ. The V and J segments used are TRBV7-9 and TRBJ2-4; a confident D gene designation cannot be given. The TCR was taken from a man aged 18 to 29 with type 1 diabetes. Sequenced sample: naive CD4+ T cells from blood. The label giving this sample's cell subset or site can be read as: true naive CD4+ T cells. The CDR3 protein is CASSLSLWGIQYF. In nucleotide form, the sequence is TGTGCCAGCAGCTTATCCTTATGGGGTATTCAGTACTTC.